Following are 5 T cell receptor beta chains from one sample sequenced in a study of blood T cell repertoires in COVID-19. Measured with immunoSEQ multiplex PCR; TCRdb has only the in-frame clones, and not every one. In the table there are 150,000 to 200,000 clones, 81% of which are singletons. Sequencing was done on a sample of PBMCs or T cells enriched from blood (not recorded which). The receptors come from a woman aged 35 to 49 with acute COVID-19.

This clone was seen more than once but under ten times. CDR3 sequence (DNA): TGCGCCAGCAGCTTAGCGACTAGCGCTTACACAGATACGCAGTATTTT. Amino acids: CASSLATSAYTDTQYF. The chain carries TRBV5-1 and TRBJ2-3, with 8 bases lining up with TRBD2. Germline CDR1 is SGHRS and CDR2 is YFSETQ. This CDR3 is 16 amino acids long. Trimming took 2 bases from V and 2 from J; bases not matched to a gene: 7.

The table lists this clone with a count of one. The V gene is TRBV19, the J gene TRBJ1-2; TRBD1 might be the D (6 bases). This CDR3 is built from 13 residues. The V and J ends lost 6 bases and 5 bases respectively, with 13 bases between them. Germline values: CDR1 LNHDA, CDR2 SQIVND (reference sequence). CDR3 nucleotide sequence: TGTGCCAGTAGCTTCAGGGGAGAGTATGGCTACACCTTC. Translated, it gives CASSFRGEYGYTF.

The chain joins TRBV27 to TRBJ1-5, with D possibly being TRBD1 (5 bases). The V gene's germline CDR1 is MNHEY and CDR2 SMNVEV (reference sequence). The length of the CDR3 is 13 residues. V was cut by 8 bases and J by 3 bases, with 11 bases left in between. CDR3 sequence: CASRTGPNQPQHF. Here the CDR3 DNA reads TGTGCCAGCCGAACAGGCCCCAATCAGCCCCAGCATTTT.

In its sample, this clone was seen once. The gene calls are TRBV9 and TRBJ2-3; D ambiguous. Germline CDR1 reads SGDLS; CDR2 reads YYNGEE. Trimming left V 2 bases short and J 2 bases short, with 18 bases between. There are 17 residues in the CDR3. Written as DNA, the CDR3 is TGTGCCAGCAGCGTGTCCCCTATGAGGTTTAACACAGATACGCAGTATTTT. Protein sequence: CASSVSPMRFNTDTQYF.

The chain carries TRBV5-3 and TRBJ1-2, with TRBD1 as a possible D gene (5 bases). TRBV5-3 is known as an ORF, though its function is uncertain. The CDR3 length is 13 residues. V lost 0 bases to trimming and J lost 4 bases, with 7 bases between them. The CDR3 spells CARSLGRVYGYTF. CDR3 DNA sequence: TGTGCCAGAAGCTTGGGCAGGGTCTATGGCTACACCTTC.